The clone carrying this TCR beta chain appeared a single time. Trimming at V came to 3 bases and at J to 4 bases, leaving 11 bases not matched to a gene. In germline, CDR1 is SGHDT, CDR2 YYEEEE. This CDR3 spans 16 amino acids. Only in-frame clones appear in the TCRdb table, and some are missing; sequencing was by immunoSEQ multiplex PCR. The sample has 200,000 to 250,000 clones; roughly 80% are singletons. This specimen belongs to a study of blood T cell repertoires in COVID-19. The wider study: Samples taken during acute and convalescent COVID-19 were collected in the United States, Italy and Spain. The analysed material was cDNA or gDNA that came from T cells, B-cell-depleted T cells, or PBMCs.

This sequence joins TRBV5-6 and TRBJ2-7, with TRBD2 matching over 9 bases. This receptor was taken from a woman between 18 and 29 years old with acute or convalescent COVID-19. The sample was peripheral blood. CDR3 residues: CASSSLAGVPSYEQYF. CDR3 sequence (DNA): TGTGCCAGCAGCTCCTTAGCGGGAGTCCCCTCATACGAGCAGTACTTC.